The T cell receptor (beta chain) under discussion was sequenced for a study of cytomegalovirus exposure and HLA in healthy donors. Germline assignment: CDR1 MNHEY and CDR2 SVGAGI. Between the trimmed V and J ends, which lost 7 bases and 4 bases, there was a span of 10 bases. The CDR3 is 12 residues long. Primers included in the PCR were 60 Vbeta and 13 Jbeta primers. The table came from immunoSEQ multiplex PCR; TCRdb's copy has only in-frame clones and leaves some out. Of 150,000 to 200,000 clones in the sample, approximately 80% were seen once. The gene calls are TRBV6-5 and TRBJ1-1; a weak D match, TRBD1 (5 bases). Sequencing was carried out using PBMCs. The origin of this receptor is a male donor in good health and CMV-seronegative. This CDR3 is CASTQGGTEAFF. CDR3 sequence (DNA): TGTGCCAGCACCCAGGGTGGCACTGAAGCTTTCTTT.